This record concerns one TCR beta chain sequence. Its antigen is not identified. Treatment here: some 19 received Ad26.COV2.S at low or high dose, single or two shots; roughly 5 received placebo; per-sample allocation not given. The study sampled participants on day 63 after the first vaccine or placebo injection. The data originate from a study of Ad26.COV2.S vaccination and SARS-CoV-2 variants. Notes on the study in general: Following vaccination, spike-specific CD8+ and CD4+ T cell responses reportedly exhibited substantial breadth.

Produced via immunoSEQ multiplex PCR; TCRdb's table is partial and in-frame only. Of 300,000 to 400,000 clones listed, 75% to 90% are singletons. Unmatched junction bases numbered 2, after V lost 1 base and J lost 1 base. Germline lookup yields CDR1 SEHNR and CDR2 FQNEAQ (reference sequence). The CDR3 has 15 residues. The chain recombines TRBV7-9 with TRBJ2-7; TRBD2 matches 9 bases. This receptor was taken from a person aged 18 to 59 who received the Ad26.COV2.S COVID-19 vaccine or a placebo. This material consisted of peripheral blood, taken in a trial of Ad26.COV2.S vaccine versus placebo. The CDR3 sequence is CASSLVLAGSYEQYF. CDR3 in DNA: TGTGCCAGCAGCTTAGTCCTAGCGGGGTCCTACGAGCAGTACTTC.